This T cell receptor (beta chain) was sequenced in a study of shared clonotypes between healthy human individuals. Germline V gene data show CDR1 as SGHDT and CDR2 as YYEEEE. The V end lost 0 bases, the J end lost 5 bases, and 11 bases lay between the germline ends. CDR3 length: 14 amino acids. CD45RO negativity and positive selection for CCR7 defined naive CD8 cells, a population that excluded terminally differentiated effector memory CD45RA+ cells. Healthy adults negative for HIV, lacking recent acute infections or vaccinations, served as donors. With regard to this clone: The antigen remains undetermined.

Findings and caveats of the study: Compared with memory subsets, naive subsets generally had larger estimated richness.

Profiling relied on immunoSEQ multiplex PCR, and the TCRdb table lists in-frame clones only, not all of them. In the table there are about 2.2 million clones, more than 85% of which are singletons. V and J are TRBV5-6 and TRBJ2-5; D is uncertain. The sequenced material came from naive CD8+ T cells from PBMCs. The sequence came from a man aged 18 to 30 in good health. Some clones in this sample may be carry-over from other donors' samples. The CDR3 DNA follows: TGTGCCAGCAGCTTGGTTTGGGATTCGGAGACCCAGTACTTC. Its protein product is CASSLVWDSETQYF.